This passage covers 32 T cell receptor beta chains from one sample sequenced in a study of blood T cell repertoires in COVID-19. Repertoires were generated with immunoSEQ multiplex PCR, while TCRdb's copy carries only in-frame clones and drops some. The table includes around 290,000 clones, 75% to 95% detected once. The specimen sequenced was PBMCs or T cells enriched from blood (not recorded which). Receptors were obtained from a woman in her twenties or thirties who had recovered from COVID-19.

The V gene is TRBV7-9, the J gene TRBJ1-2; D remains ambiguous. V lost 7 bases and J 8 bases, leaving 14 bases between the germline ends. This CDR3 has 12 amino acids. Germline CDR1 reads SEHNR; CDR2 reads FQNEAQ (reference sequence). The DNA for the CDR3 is TGTGCCAGCACCATGGCCCGGGAAGGCTACACCTTC. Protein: CASTMAREGYTF. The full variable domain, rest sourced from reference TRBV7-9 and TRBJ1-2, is DTGVSQNPRHKITKRGQNVTFRCDPISEHNRLYWYRQTLGQGPEFLTYFQNEAQLEKSRLLSDRFSAERPKGSFSTLEIQRTEQGDSAMYLCASTMAREGYTFGSGTRLTVV.

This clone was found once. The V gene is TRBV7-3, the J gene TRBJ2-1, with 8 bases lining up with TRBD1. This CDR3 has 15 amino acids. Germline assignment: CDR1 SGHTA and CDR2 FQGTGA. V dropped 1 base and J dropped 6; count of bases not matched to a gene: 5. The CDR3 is CASSLMPGQVNEQFF. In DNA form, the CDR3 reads TGTGCCAGCAGCTTAATGCCGGGACAGGTCAATGAGCAGTTCTTC.

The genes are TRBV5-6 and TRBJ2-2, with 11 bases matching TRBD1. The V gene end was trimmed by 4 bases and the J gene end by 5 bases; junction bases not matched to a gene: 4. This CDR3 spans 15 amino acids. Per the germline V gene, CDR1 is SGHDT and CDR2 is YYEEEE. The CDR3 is CASSTGQGATGELFF. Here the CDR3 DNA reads TGTGCCAGCAGCACTGGACAGGGGGCAACCGGGGAGCTGTTTTTT.

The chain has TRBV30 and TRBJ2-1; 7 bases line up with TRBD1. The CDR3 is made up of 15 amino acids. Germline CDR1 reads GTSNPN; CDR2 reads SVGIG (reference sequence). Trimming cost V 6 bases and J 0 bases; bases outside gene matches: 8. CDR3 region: CACPTGVSSYNEQFF. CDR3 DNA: TGTGCCTGCCCCACAGGGGTCAGCTCCTACAATGAGCAGTTCTTC.

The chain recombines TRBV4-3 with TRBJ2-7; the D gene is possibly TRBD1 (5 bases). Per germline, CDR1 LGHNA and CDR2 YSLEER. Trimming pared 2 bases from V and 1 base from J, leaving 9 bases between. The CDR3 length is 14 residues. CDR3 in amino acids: CASSQLQDSYEQYF. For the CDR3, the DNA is TGCGCCAGCAGCCAATTACAGGATTCCTACGAGCAGTACTTC.

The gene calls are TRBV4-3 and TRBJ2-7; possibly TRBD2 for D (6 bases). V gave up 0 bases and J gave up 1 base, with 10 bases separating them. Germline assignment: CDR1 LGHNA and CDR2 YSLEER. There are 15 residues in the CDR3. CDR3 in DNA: TGCGCCAGCAGCCAAGAGTTGGGGGGATCCTACGAGCAGTACTTC. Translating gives CASSQELGGSYEQYF.

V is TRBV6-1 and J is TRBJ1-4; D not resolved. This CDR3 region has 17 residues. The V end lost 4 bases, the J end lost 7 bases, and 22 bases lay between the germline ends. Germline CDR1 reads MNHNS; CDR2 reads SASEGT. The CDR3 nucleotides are TGTGCCAGCAGTGCCCCCTCGGGTGGTACCACCCGTGAAAAACTGTTTTTT. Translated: CASSAPSGGTTREKLFF.

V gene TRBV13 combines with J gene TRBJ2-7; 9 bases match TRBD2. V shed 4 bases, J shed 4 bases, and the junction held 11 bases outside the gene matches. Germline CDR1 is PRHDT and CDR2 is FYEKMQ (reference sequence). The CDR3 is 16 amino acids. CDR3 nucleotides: TGTGCCAGCAGCTCCCCCGGGCGGGAGGGCCGGTACGAGCAGTACTTC. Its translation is CASSSPGREGRYEQYF.

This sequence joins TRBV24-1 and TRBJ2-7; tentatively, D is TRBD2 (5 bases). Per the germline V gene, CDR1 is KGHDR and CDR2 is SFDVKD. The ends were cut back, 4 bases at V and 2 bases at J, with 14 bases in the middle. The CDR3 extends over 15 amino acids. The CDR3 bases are TGTGCCACCAGTGAAGGGTCTAGCCAAACCTACGAGCAGTACTTC. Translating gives CATSEGSSQTYEQYF.

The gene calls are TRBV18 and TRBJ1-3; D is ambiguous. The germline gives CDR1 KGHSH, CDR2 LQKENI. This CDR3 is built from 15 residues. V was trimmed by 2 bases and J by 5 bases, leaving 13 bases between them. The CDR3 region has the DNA TGTGCCAGCTCACCAGTAACTACAAGCCGAAACACCATATATTTT. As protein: CASSPVTTSRNTIYF.

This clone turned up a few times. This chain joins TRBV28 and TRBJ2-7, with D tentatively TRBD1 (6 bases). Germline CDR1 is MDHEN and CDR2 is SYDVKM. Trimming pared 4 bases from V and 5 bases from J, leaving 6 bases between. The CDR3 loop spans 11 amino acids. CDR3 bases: TGTGCCAGCAGTTACAGGGACGAGCAGTACTTC. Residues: CASSYRDEQYF.

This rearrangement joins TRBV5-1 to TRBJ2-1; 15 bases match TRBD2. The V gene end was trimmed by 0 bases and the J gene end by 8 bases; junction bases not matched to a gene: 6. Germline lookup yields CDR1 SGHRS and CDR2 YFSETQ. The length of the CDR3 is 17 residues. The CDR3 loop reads CASSLGGLAGGVDEQFF. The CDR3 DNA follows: TGCGCCAGCAGCTTGGGGGGACTAGCGGGAGGAGTAGATGAGCAGTTCTTC.

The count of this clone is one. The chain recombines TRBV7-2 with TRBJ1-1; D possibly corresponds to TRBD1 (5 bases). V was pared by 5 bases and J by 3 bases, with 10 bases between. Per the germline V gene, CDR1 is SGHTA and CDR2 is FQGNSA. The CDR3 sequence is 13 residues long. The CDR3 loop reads CASSTSRDTEAFF. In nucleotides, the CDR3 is TGTGCCAGCAGCACAAGCAGGGACACTGAAGCTTTCTTT.

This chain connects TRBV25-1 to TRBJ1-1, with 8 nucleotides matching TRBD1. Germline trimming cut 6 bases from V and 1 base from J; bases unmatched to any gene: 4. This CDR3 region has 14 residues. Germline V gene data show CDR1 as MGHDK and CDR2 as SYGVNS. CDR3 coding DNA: TGTGCCAGCAGAGGACAGGGTACGAACACTGAAGCTTTCTTT. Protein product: CASRGQGTNTEAFF.

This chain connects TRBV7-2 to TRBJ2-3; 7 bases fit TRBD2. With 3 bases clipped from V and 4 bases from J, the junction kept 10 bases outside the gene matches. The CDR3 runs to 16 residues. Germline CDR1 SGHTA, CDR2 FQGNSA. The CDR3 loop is CASSFPTSDGADTQYF. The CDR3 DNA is TGTGCCAGCAGCTTCCCCACTAGCGATGGGGCAGATACGCAGTATTTT.

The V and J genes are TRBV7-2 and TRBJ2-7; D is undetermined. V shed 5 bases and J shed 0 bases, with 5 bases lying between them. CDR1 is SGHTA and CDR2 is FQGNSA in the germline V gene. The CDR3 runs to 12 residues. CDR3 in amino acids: CASSPNSYEQYF. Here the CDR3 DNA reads TGTGCCAGCAGCCCCAACTCCTACGAGCAGTACTTC.

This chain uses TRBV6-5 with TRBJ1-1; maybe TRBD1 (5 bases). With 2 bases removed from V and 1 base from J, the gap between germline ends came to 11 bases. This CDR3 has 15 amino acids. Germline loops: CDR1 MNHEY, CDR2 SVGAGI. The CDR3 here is CASSYGAGTNTEAFF. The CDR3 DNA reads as TGTGCCAGCAGTTACGGGGCGGGAACGAACACTGAAGCTTTCTTT.

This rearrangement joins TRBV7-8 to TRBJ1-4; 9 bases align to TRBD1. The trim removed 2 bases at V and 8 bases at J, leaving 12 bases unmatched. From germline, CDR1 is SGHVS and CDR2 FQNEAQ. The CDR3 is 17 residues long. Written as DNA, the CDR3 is TGTGCCAGCAGCTTAACCATTACGACAGGGGGTAGAGAAAAACTGTTTTTT. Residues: CASSLTITTGGREKLFF.

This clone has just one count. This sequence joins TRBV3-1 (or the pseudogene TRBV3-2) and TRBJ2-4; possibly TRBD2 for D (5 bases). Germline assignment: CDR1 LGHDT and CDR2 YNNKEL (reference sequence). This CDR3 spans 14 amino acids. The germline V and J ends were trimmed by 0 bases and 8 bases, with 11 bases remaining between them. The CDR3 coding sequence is TGTGCCAGCAGCCAAGATCAGAGGAGGCACATTCAGTACTTC. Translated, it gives CASSQDQRRHIQYF.

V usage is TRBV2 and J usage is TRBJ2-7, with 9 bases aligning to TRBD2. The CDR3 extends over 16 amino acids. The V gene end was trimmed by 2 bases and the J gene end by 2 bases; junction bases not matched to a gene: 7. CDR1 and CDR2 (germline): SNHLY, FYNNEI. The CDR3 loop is CASSEPRVAGAYEQYF. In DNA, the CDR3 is TGTGCCAGCAGTGAACCAAGGGTAGCGGGGGCCTACGAGCAGTACTTC.

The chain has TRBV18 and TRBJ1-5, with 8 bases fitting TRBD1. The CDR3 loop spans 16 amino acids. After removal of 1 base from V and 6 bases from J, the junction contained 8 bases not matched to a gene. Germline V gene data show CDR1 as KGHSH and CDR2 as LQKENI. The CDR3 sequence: CASSPRAGGAGQPQHF. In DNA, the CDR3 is TGTGCCAGCTCACCACGGGCAGGGGGCGCGGGTCAGCCCCAGCATTTT.

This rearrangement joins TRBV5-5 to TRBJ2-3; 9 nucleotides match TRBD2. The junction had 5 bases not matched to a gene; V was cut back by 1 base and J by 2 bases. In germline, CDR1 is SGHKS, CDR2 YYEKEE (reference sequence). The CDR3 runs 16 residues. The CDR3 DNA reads TGTGCCAGCAGCTTGAGGCTAGCGGGGCTCACAGATACGCAGTATTTT. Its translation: CASSLRLAGLTDTQYF.

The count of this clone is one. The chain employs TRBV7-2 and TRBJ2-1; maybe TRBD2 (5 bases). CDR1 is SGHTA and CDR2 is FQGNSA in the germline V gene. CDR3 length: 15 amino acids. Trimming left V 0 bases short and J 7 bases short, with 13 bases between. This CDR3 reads CASSLAGESRNEQFF. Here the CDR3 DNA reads TGTGCCAGCAGCTTAGCGGGAGAGTCGAGAAATGAGCAGTTCTTC.

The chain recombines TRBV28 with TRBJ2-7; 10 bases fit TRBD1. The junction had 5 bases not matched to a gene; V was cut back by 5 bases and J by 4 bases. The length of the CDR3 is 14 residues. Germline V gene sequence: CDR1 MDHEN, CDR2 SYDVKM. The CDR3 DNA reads TGTGCCAGCAGTCTCCGGGACAGGGGTTACGAGCAGTACTTC. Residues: CASSLRDRGYEQYF.

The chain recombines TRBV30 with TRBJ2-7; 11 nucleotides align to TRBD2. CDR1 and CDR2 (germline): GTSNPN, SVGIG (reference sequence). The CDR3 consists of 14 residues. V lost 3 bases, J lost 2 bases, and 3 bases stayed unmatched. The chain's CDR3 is CAWRGGLAAYEQYF. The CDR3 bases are TGTGCCTGGAGGGGGGGACTAGCGGCCTACGAGCAGTACTTC.

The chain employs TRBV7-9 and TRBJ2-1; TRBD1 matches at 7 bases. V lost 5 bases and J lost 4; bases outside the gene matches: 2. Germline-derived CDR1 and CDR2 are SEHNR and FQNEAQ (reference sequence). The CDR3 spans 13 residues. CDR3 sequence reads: CASSRGQYNEQFF. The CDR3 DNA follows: TGTGCCAGCAGCAGGGGACAGTACAATGAGCAGTTCTTC.

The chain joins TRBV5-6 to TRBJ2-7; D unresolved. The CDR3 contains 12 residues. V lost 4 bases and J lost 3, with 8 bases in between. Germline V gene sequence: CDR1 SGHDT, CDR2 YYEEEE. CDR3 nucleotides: TGTGCCAGCAGCACTCCAGGCTACGAGCAGTACTTC. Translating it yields CASSTPGYEQYF.

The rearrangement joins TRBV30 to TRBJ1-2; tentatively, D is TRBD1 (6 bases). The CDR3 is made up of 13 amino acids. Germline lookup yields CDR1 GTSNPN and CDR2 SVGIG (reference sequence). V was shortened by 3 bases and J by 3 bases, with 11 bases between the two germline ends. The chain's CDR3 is CAWSPDSYYGYTF. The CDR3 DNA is TGTGCCTGGAGCCCGGACAGTTACTATGGCTACACCTTC. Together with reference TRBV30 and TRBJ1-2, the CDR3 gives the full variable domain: SQTIHQWPATLVQPVGSPLSLECTVEGTSNPNLYWYRQAAGRGLQLLFYSVGIGQISSEVPQNLSASRPQDRQFILSSKKLLLSDSGFYLCAWSPDSYYGYTFGSGTRLTVV.

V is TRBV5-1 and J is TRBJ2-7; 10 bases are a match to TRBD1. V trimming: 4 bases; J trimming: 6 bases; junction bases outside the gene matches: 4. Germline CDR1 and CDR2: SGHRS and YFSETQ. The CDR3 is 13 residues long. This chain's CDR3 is CASSGTGEREQYF. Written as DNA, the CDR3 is TGCGCCAGCAGCGGGACAGGGGAACGCGAGCAGTACTTC.

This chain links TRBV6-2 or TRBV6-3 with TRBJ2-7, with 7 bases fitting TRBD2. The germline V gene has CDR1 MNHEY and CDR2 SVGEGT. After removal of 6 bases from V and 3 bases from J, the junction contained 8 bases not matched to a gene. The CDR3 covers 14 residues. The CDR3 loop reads CASSVAGPYYEQYF. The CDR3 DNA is TGTGCCAGCAGCGTAGCGGGTCCCTACTACGAGCAGTACTTC.

The chain's CDR3 is CASSLAGGANVLTF. For the CDR3, the DNA is TGTGCCAGCAGCTTAGCCGGTGGGGCCAACGTCCTGACTTTC. This chain joins TRBV7-9 and TRBJ2-6; D not certain. CDR1 is SEHNR, CDR2 FQNEAQ, per germline (reference sequence). The germline V and J ends were trimmed by 0 bases and 3 bases, with 3 bases remaining between them. CDR3 length: 14 residues.

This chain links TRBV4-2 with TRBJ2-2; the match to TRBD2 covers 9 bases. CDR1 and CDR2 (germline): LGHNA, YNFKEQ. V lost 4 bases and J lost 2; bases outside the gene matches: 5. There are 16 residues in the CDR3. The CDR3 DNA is TGTGCCAGCAGCCGAAGGACTAGCGATAACACCGGGGAGCTGTTTTTT. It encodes CASSRRTSDNTGELFF.